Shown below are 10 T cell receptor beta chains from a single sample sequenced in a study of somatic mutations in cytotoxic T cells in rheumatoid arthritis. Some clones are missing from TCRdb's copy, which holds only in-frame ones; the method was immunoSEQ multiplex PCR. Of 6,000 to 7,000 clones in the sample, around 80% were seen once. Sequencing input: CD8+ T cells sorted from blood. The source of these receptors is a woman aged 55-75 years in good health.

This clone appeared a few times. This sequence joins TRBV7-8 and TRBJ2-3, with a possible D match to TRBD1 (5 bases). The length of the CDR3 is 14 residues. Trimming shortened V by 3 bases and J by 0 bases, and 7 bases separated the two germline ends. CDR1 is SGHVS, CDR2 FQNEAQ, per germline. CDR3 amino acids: CASSLGLSTDTQYF. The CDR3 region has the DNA TGTGCCAGCAGCTTGGGGCTTAGCACAGATACGCAGTATTTT.

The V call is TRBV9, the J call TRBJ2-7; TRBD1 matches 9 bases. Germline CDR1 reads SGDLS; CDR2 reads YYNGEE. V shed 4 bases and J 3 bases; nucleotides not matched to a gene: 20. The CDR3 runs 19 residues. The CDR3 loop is CASSHSSGTGRDLDYEQYF. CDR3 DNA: TGTGCCAGCAGCCATTCTTCCGGGACAGGGAGGGACTTAGACTACGAGCAGTACTTC. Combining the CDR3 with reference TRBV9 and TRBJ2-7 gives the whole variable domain DSGVTQTPKHLITATGQRVTLRCSPRSGDLSVYWYQQSLDQGLQFLIQYYNGEERAKGNILERFSAQQFPDLHSELNLSSLELGDSALYFCASSHSSGTGRDLDYEQYFGPGTRLTVT.

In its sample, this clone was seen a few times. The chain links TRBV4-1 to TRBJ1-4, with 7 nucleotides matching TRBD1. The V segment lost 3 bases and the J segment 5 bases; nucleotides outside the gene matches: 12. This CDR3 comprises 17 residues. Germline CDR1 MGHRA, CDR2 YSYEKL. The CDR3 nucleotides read TGCGCCAGCAGCCACGTGCCAGGACAGGCCATAAATGAAAAACTGTTTTTT. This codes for CASSHVPGQAINEKLFF.

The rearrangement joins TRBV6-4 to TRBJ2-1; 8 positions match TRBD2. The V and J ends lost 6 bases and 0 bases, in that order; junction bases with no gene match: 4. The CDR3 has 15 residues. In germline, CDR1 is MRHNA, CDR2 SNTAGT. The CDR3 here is CASRPGGVSYNEQFF. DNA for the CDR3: TGTGCCAGCAGGCCCGGGGGGGTCTCCTACAATGAGCAGTTCTTC.

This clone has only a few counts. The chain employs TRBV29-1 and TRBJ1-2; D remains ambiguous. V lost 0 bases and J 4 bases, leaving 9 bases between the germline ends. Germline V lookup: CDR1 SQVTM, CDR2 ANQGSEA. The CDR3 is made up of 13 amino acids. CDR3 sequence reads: CSVEDLEVYGYTF. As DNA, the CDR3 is TGCAGCGTTGAAGATTTGGAGGTCTATGGCTACACCTTC.

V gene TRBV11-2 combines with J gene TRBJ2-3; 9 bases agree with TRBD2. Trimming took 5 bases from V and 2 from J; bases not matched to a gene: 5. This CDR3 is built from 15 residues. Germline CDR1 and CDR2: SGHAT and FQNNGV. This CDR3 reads CASSRAGGTTDTQYF. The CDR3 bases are TGTGCCAGCAGCCGGGCGGGGGGGACCACAGATACGCAGTATTTT.

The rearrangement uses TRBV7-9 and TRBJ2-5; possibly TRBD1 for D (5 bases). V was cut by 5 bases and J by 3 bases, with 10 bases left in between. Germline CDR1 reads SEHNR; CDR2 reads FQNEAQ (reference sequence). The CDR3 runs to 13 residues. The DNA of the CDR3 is TGTGCCAGCAGCCCCCAGACAGAAGAGACCCAGTACTTC. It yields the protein CASSPQTEETQYF.

CDR3 in amino acids: CASRGGADRDSGANVLTF. The CDR3 nucleotides are TGTGCCAGCAGGGGTGGGGCGGACCGAGACTCTGGGGCCAACGTCCTGACTTTC. The chain has TRBV7-9 and TRBJ2-6; TRBD1 might be the D (5 bases). In germline, CDR1 is SEHNR, CDR2 FQNEAQ (reference sequence). The CDR3 runs 18 residues. The ends were cut back, 6 bases at V and 0 bases at J, with 18 bases in the middle.

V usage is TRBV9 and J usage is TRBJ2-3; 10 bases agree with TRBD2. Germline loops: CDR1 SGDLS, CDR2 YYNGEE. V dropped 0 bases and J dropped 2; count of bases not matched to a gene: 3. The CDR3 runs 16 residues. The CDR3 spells CASSVGSGGFTDTQYF. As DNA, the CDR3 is TGTGCCAGCAGCGTAGGTAGCGGGGGGTTCACAGATACGCAGTATTTT.

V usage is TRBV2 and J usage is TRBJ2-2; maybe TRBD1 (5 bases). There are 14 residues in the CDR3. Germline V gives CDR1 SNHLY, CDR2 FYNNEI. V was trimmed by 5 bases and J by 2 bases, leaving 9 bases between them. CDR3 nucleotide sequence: TGTGCCAGCAGTAAGGGGTCCAACACCGGGGAGCTGTTTTTT. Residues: CASSKGSNTGELFF.